One and the same sample provided the 3 T cell receptor beta chains below, sequenced in a study of T cell responses to AZD1222 COVID-19 vaccine. Profiled with immunoSEQ multiplex PCR; TCRdb holds only in-frame clones, not every one. The sample has around 140,000 clones, about 90% seen once. The source was peripheral blood, collected 28 days after the second AZD1222 dose. Receptor source: an adult who received the AZD1222 COVID-19 vaccine.

The gene calls are TRBV2 and TRBJ1-6; 8 positions agree with TRBD1. The CDR3 is made up of 20 amino acids. Germline-derived CDR1 and CDR2 are SNHLY and FYNNEI. Losses at the gene ends were 3 bases for V and 8 bases for J; bases not matched to a gene: 21. The chain's CDR3 is CASSDSSFRDGQGFHSPLHF. The CDR3 coding sequence is TGTGCCAGCAGTGATAGTTCGTTTCGGGATGGACAGGGCTTTCATTCACCCCTCCACTTT.

This sequence joins TRBV6-6 and TRBJ1-2; D not resolved. This CDR3 comprises 14 residues. Germline V lookup: CDR1 MNHNY, CDR2 SVGAGI (reference sequence). Deletions cut 7 bases from V and 2 bases from J, with 14 bases between. For the CDR3, the DNA is TGTGCCAGCACCCCACCGGGTGGGAACTATGGCTACACCTTC. Protein product: CASTPPGGNYGYTF.

The rearrangement joins TRBV6-2 or TRBV6-3 to TRBJ1-1; no definite D call. V was cut by 6 bases and J by 2 bases, with 13 bases left in between. The CDR3 totals 14 residues. CDR1 and CDR2 from the germline V gene are MNHEY and SVGEGT. CDR3 in DNA: TGTGCCAGCAGCTTACCGACGGTCAACACTGAAGCTTTCTTT. This codes for CASSLPTVNTEAFF.